This entry lists 12 T cell receptor beta chains sequenced from one sample in a study of T cells in Graves' hyperthyroidism and ophthalmopathy. RNA transcripts yielded amplified TCR beta CDR3 regions. The TCR CDR3 first-round RT-PCR relied on the HTBI primer set. TCRdb re-derived calls from the multiplex PCR reads in MiXCR, one entry per CDR3 protein. The sample yields roughly 420,000 distinct CDR3 sequences, roughly an eighth seen once. What was sequenced was blood. These receptor sequences come from a woman aged 18-35 years with Graves' hyperthyroidism.

This clonotype occurred many times. A read error may produce the germline difference seen at one junction end. The chain recombines TRBV7-7 with TRBJ2-5; no definite D call. The CDR3 length is 15 residues. Germline CDR1 SSHAT, CDR2 FNYEAQ (reference sequence). The CDR3 sequence is CASSLRVGHQETQYF. As DNA, the CDR3 is TGTGCTAGCAGCCTAAGGGTCGGGCACCAAGAGACCCAGTACTTC.

The chain links TRBV20-1 to TRBJ2-1, with 13 bases matching TRBD2. CDR3 length equals 15 residues. After removal of 4 bases from V and 8 bases from J, the junction contained 8 bases not matched to a gene. Germline V CDR1 and CDR2: DFQATT, SNEGSKA (reference sequence). CDR3 protein: CSATTSGRAVDEQFF. CDR3 DNA sequence: TGCAGTGCTACTACTAGCGGGAGGGCCGTCGATGAGCAGTTCTTC.

V usage is TRBV6-5 and J usage is TRBJ2-2, with 12 bases aligning to TRBD2. Germline CDR1 reads MNHEY; CDR2 reads SVGAGI. This CDR3 comprises 17 residues. J gave up 1 base and V 0 bases, and 0 bases lay outside the gene matches. The CDR3 is CASSYSGLAGNTGELFF. DNA of the CDR3: TGTGCCAGCAGTTACTCGGGACTAGCGGGGAACACCGGGGAGCTGTTTTTT.

This clonotype was seen ten or more times. The chain carries TRBV30 and TRBJ2-7; possibly TRBD2 for D (6 bases). Trimming took off 1 base at V and 2 bases at J, with 15 bases between the two ends. Germline lookup yields CDR1 GTSNPN and CDR2 SVGIG (reference sequence). The CDR3 is made up of 15 amino acids. The DNA for the CDR3 is TGTGCCTGGAGTGGCAGTAGGACTACACCCTACGAGCAGTACTTC. Translated, it gives CAWSGSRTTPYEQYF. Drawing the rest from reference TRBV30 and TRBJ2-7, the complete variable domain is SQTIHQWPATLVQPVGSPLSLECTVEGTSNPNLYWYRQAAGRGLQLLFYSVGIGQISSEVPQNLSASRPQDRQFILSSKKLLLSDSGFYLCAWSGSRTTPYEQYFGPGTRLTVT.

Only a few counts were recorded for this clonotype. Germline is not matched at one junction end, which may reflect a read error. The chain has TRBV2 and TRBJ2-3, with 9 bases aligning to TRBD2. The CDR3 contains 14 residues. Germline-derived CDR1 and CDR2 are SNHLY and FYNNEI. The CDR3 protein is CASNESGRTDTQYF. CDR3 nucleotide sequence: TGTGCCAGCAATGAAAGCGGGAGGACAGATACGCAGTATTTT. Looking up the rest from reference TRBV2 and TRBJ2-3 gives the full variable domain: EPEVTQTPSHQVTQMGQEVILRCVPISNHLYFYWYRQILGQKVEFLVSFYNNEISEKSEIFDDQFSVERPDGSNFTLKIRSTKLEDSAMYFCASNESGRTDTQYFGPGTRLTVL.

This clonotype was seen many times. The chain is built from TRBV28 and TRBJ2-1; 16 nucleotides match TRBD2. Looked up from germline, CDR1 is MDHEN and CDR2 is SYDVKM. The trim removed 6 bases at V and 4 bases at J, leaving 9 bases unmatched. The CDR3 runs to 18 residues. CDR3 sequence (DNA): TGTGCCAGCAGCTTGGGACTAGCGGGAGGGCCGAGTTACAATGAGCAGTTCTTC. This codes for CASSLGLAGGPSYNEQFF.

This clonotype occurred many times. V is TRBV20-1 and J is TRBJ2-1; D may be TRBD1 or TRBD2 (5 bases each). V dropped 3 bases and J dropped 3 bases, with 12 bases sitting between them. CDR3 size: 14 residues. Germline CDR1 reads DFQATT; CDR2 reads SNEGSKA (reference sequence). The CDR3 loop reads CSARDRDHYNEQFF. CDR3 sequence (DNA): TGCAGTGCTAGGGACCGGGACCACTACAATGAGCAGTTCTTC.

V usage is TRBV6-6 and J usage is TRBJ2-2; 8 positions agree with TRBD1. The germline CDR1 and CDR2 sequences are MNHNY and SVGAGI (reference sequence). This CDR3 has 22 amino acids. V lost 7 bases to trimming and J lost 5 bases; unmatched junction nucleotides: 30. The CDR3 reads CASTYRSSPVDRVFVWTGELFF. The CDR3 DNA reads as TGTGCCAGCACCTACCGGTCCTCTCCGGTGGACAGGGTATTCGTCTGGACCGGGGAGCTGTTTTTT.

This clonotype was observed many times. The chain recombines TRBV27 with TRBJ2-2; D gene ambiguous. CDR1 is MNHEY and CDR2 is SMNVEV in the germline V gene (reference sequence). V was pared by 3 bases and J by 7 bases, with 9 bases between. The CDR3 is 13 residues long. Here the CDR3 reads CASSFRNHGELFF. CDR3 coding DNA: TGTGCCAGCAGTTTCCGTAATCACGGGGAGCTGTTTTTT.

This clonotype was detected ten times or more. The chain recombines TRBV18 with TRBJ2-7, with unresolved D. The V gene lost 3 bases and the J gene lost 5 bases, with 5 bases spanning the gap. The germline V gene encodes CDR1 KGHSH and CDR2 LQKENI. The CDR3 contains 11 residues. CDR3 amino acids: CASSPDHEQYF. The CDR3, as DNA: TGTGCCAGCTCACCGGACCACGAGCAGTACTTC.

This clonotype was observed many times. The chain links TRBV3-1 to TRBJ2-5, with 7 bases fitting TRBD2. V shed 1 base, J shed 5 bases, and the junction held 13 bases outside the gene matches. Per germline, CDR1 LGHDT and CDR2 YNNKEL (reference sequence). CDR3 length equals 17 residues. The CDR3 DNA is TGTGCCAGCAGCCAAGTAGGGAGGGAGGGTCTTCGGGAGACCCAGTACTTC. Protein product: CASSQVGREGLRETQYF.

This clonotype was observed a few times. The chain is built from TRBV5-1 and TRBJ2-2; D may match TRBD1 or TRBD2 (5 bases each). Looked up from germline, CDR1 is SGHRS and CDR2 is YFSETQ. V was pared by 0 bases and J by 0 bases, with 15 bases between. CDR3 length: 18 amino acids. The CDR3 reads CASSLERRGASNTGELFF. In DNA, the CDR3 is TGCGCCAGCAGCTTGGAGAGGCGAGGGGCGTCGAACACCGGGGAGCTGTTTTTT.